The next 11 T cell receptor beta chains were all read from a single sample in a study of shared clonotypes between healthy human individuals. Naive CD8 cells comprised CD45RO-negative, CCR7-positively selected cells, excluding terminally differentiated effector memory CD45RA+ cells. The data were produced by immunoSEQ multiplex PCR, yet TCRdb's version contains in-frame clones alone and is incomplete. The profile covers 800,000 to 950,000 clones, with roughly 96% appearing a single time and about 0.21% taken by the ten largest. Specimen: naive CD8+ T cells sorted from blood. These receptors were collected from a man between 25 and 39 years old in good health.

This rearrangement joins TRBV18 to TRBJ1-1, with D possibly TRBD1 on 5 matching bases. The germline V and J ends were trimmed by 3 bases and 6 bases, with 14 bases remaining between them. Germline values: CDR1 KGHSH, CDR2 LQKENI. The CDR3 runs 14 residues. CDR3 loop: CASSPGTLGAEAFF. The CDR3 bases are TGTGCCAGCTCACCGGGGACCCTTGGGGCTGAAGCTTTCTTT.

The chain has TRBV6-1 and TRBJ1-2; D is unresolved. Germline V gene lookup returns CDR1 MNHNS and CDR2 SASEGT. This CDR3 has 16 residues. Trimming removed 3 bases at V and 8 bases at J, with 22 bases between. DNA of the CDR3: TGTGCCAGCAGTGACCAACATGCGGGTACCCAAAAGGGCTACACCTTC. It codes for CASSDQHAGTQKGYTF.

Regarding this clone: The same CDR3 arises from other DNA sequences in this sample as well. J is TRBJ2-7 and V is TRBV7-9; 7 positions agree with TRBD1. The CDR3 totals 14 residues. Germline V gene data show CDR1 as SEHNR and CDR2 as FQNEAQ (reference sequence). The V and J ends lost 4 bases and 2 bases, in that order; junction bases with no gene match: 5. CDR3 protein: CASSSRDRTYEQYF. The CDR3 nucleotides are TGTGCCAGCAGCTCCCGGGACAGAACCTACGAGCAGTACTTC. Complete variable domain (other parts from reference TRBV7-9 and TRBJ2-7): DTGVSQNPRHKITKRGQNVTFRCDPISEHNRLYWYRQTLGQGPEFLTYFQNEAQLEKSRLLSDRFSAERPKGSFSTLEIQRTEQGDSAMYLCASSSRDRTYEQYFGPGTRLTVT.

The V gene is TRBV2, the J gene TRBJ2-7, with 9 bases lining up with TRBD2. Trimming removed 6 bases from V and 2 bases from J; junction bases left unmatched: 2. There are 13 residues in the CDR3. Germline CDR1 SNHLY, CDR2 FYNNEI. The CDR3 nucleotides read TGTGCCAGCAGCGGACTAGCGACCTACGAGCAGTACTTC. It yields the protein CASSGLATYEQYF.

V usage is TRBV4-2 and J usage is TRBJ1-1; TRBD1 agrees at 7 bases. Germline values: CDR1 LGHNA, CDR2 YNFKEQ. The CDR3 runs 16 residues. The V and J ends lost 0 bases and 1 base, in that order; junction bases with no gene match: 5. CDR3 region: CASSQDGSGGNTEAFF. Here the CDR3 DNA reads TGTGCCAGCAGCCAAGATGGGTCAGGGGGGAACACTGAAGCTTTCTTT.

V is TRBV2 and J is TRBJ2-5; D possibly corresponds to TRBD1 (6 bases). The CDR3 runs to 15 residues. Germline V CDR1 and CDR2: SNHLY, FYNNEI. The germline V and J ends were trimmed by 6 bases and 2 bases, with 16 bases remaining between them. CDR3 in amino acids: CASRALNRVQETQYF. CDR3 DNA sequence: TGTGCCAGCAGAGCCTTGAACAGGGTTCAAGAGACCCAGTACTTC.

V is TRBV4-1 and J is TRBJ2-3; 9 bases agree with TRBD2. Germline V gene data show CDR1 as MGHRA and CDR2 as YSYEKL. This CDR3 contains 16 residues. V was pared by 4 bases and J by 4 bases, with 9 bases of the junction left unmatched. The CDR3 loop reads CASSLRSSGSPDTQYF. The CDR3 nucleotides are TGCGCCAGCAGCCTCCGAAGTAGCGGGAGTCCAGATACGCAGTATTTT.

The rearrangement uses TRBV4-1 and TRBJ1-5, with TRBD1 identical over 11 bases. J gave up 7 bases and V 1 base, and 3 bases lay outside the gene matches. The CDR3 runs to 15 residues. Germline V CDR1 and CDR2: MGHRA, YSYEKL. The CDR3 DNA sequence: TGCGCCAGCAGCCAAGGGGGACAGGGGGGACAGCCCCAGCATTTT. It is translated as CASSQGGQGGQPQHF.

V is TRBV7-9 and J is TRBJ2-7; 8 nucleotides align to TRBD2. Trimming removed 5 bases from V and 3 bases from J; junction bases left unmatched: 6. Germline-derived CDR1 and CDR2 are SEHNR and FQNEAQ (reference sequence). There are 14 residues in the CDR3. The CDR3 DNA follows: TGTGCCAGCAGCGCAGCCAGCGGGGGCTACGAGCAGTACTTC. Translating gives CASSAASGGYEQYF.

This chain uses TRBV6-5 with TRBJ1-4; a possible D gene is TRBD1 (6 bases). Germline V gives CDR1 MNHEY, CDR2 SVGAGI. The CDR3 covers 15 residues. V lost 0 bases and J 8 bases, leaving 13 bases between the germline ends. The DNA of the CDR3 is TGTGCCAGCAGTTACTCGAGGGGGACGGGCGAAAAACTGTTTTTT. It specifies CASSYSRGTGEKLFF.

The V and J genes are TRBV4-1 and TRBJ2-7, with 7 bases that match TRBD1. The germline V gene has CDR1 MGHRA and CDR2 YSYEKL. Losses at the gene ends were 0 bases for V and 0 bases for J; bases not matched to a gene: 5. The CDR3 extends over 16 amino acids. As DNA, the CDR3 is TGCGCCAGCAGCCAAGAGCCAACAGGGGCCTCCTACGAGCAGTACTTC. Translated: CASSQEPTGASYEQYF.